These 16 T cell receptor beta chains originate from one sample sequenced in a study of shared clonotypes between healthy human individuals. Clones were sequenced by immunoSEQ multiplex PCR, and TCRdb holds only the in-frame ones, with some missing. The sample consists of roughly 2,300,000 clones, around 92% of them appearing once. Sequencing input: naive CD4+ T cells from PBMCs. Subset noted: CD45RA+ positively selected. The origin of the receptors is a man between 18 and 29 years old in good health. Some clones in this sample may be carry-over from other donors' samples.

The CDR3 loop reads CASLKWGSSNTEAFF. The CDR3 DNA reads as TGTGCCAGCTTGAAATGGGGCAGTTCGAACACTGAAGCTTTCTTT. This chain joins TRBV28 and TRBJ1-1, with D maybe TRBD1 (5 bases). CDR1 is MDHEN and CDR2 is SYDVKM in the germline V gene. Trimming pared 8 bases from V and 1 base from J, leaving 17 bases between. This CDR3 has 15 residues.

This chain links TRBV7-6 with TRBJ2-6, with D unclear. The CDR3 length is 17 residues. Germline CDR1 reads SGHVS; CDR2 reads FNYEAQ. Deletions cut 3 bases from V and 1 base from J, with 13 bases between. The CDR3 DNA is TGTGCCAGCAGCTTGGGGATATTAGGGTCTGGGGCCAACGTCCTGACTTTC. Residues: CASSLGILGSGANVLTF.

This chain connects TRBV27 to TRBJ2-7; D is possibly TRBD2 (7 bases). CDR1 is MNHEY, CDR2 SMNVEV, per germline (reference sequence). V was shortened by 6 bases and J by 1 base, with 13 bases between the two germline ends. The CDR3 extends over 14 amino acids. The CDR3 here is CASSPAGASYEQYF. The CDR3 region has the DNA TGTGCCAGCAGCCCCGCGGGGGCTTCCTACGAGCAGTACTTC.

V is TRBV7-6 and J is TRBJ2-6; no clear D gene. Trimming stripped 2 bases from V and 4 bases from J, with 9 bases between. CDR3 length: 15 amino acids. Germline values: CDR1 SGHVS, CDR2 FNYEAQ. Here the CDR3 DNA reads TGTGCCAGCAGCTTAAATTTGGCGGGGGCCAACGTCCTGACTTTC. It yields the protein CASSLNLAGANVLTF. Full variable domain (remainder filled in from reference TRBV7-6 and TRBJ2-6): GAGVSQSPRYKVTKRGQDVALRCDPISGHVSLYWYRQALGQGPEFLTYFNYEAQQDKSGLPNDRFSAERPEGSISTLTIQRTEQRDSAMYRCASSLNLAGANVLTFGAGSRLTVL.

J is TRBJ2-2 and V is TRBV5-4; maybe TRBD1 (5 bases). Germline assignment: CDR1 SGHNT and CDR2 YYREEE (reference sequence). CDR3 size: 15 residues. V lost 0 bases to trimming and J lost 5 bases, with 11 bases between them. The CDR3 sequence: CASSLEVGRTGELFF. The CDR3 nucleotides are TGTGCCAGCAGCTTGGAAGTGGGGCGGACCGGGGAGCTGTTTTTT. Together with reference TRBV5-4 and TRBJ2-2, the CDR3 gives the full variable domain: ETGVTQSPTHLIKTRGQQVTLRCSSQSGHNTVSWYQQALGQGPQFIFQYYREEENGRGNFPPRFSGLQFPNYSSELNVNALELDDSALYLCASSLEVGRTGELFFGEGSRLTVL.

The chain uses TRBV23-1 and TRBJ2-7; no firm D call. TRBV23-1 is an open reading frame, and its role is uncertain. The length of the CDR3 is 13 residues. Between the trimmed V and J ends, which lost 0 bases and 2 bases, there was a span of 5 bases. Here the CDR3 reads CASSQSQAYEQYF. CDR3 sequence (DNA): TGCGCCAGCAGTCAATCGCAGGCCTACGAGCAGTACTTC.

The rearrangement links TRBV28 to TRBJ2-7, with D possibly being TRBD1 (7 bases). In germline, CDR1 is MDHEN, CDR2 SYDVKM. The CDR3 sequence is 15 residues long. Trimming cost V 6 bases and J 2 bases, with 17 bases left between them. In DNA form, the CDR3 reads TGTGCCAGCAGCCCGCACGGGGGACAGACCTACGAGCAGTACTTC. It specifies CASSPHGGQTYEQYF.

The CDR3 sequence is CASSLVLTGELFF. The CDR3 nucleotides read TGTGCCAGCAGCTTAGTCCTAACCGGGGAGCTGTTTTTT. This chain links TRBV7-6 with TRBJ2-2; D is undetermined. CDR1 is SGHVS, CDR2 FNYEAQ, per germline. V lost 1 base and J lost 5, with 5 bases in between. This CDR3 comprises 13 residues.

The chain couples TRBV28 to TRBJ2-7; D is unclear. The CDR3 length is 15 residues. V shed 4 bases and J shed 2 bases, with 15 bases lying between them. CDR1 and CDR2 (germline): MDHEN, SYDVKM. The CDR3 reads CASSSLGPATYEQYF. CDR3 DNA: TGTGCCAGCAGTTCCCTCGGCCCTGCCACCTACGAGCAGTACTTC.

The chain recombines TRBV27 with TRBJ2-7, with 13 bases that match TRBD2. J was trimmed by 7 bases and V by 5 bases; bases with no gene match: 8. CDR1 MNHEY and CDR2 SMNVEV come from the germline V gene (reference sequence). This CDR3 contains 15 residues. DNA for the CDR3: TGTGCCAGCAGTCCGGGGACTAGCGGGAAGAGGGAGCAGTACTTC. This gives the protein CASSPGTSGKREQYF.

As DNA, the CDR3 is TGTGCCAGCAGCTTAGGAAGGGTGACGGTCACTGAAGCTTTCTTT. It specifies CASSLGRVTVTEAFF. The genes are TRBV7-2 and TRBJ1-1; D uncertain. Trimming stripped 1 base from V and 4 bases from J, with 13 bases between. This CDR3 is 15 amino acids long. Germline V gives CDR1 SGHTA, CDR2 FQGNSA.

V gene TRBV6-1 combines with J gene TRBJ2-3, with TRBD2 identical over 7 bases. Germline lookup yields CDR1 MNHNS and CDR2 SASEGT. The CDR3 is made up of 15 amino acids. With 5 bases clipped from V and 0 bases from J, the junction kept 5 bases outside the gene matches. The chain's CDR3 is CASSWTSTSTDTQYF. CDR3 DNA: TGTGCCAGCAGTTGGACTAGTACGAGCACAGATACGCAGTATTTT.

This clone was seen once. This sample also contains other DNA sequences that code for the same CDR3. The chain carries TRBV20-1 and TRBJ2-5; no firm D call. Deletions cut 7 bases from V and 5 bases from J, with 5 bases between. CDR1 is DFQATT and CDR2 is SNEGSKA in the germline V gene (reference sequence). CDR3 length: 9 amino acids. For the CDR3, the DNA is TGCAGTGTTGGCGAGACCCAGTACTTC. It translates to CSVGETQYF.

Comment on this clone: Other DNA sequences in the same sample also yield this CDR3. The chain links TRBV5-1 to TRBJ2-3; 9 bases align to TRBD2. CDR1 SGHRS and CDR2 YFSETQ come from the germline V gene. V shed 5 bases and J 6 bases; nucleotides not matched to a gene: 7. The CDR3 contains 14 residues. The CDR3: CASSSGTSSDTQYF. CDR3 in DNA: TGCGCCAGCAGTTCCGGGACTAGCAGCGATACGCAGTATTTT.

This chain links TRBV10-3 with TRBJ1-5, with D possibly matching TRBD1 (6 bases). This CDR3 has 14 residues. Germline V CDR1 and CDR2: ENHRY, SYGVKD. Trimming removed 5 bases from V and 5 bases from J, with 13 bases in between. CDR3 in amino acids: CAISNGQLYQPQHF. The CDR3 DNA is TGTGCCATCAGTAATGGACAGCTTTATCAGCCCCAGCATTTT.

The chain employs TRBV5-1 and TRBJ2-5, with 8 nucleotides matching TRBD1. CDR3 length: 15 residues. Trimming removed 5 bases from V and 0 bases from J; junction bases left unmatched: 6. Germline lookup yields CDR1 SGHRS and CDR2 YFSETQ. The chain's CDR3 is CASRPGQVDQETQYF. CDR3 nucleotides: TGCGCCAGCAGACCGGGACAGGTTGACCAAGAGACCCAGTACTTC.